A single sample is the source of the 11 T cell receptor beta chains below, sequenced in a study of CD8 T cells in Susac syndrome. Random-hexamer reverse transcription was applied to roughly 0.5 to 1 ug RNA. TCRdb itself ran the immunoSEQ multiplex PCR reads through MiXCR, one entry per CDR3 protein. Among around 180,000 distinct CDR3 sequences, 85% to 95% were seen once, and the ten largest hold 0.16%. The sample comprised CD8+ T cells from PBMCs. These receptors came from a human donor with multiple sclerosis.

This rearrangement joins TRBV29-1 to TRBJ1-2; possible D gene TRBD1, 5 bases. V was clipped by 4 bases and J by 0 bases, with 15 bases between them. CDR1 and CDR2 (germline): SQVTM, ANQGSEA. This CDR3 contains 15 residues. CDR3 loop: CSVGPLTAANYGYTF. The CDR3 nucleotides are TGCAGCGTTGGCCCCTTGACAGCCGCTAACTATGGCTACACCTTC.

The CDR3 DNA reads as TGTGCCATCAGTGACCCCGACAGTTGGGCCGGCCCCTACGAGCAGTACTTC. This sequence encodes CAISDPDSWAGPYEQYF. The rearrangement joins TRBV10-3 to TRBJ2-7, with D maybe TRBD1 (5 bases). The CDR3 consists of 17 residues. The V gene lost 3 bases and the J gene lost 2 bases, with 20 bases spanning the gap. CDR1 ENHRY and CDR2 SYGVKD come from the germline V gene.

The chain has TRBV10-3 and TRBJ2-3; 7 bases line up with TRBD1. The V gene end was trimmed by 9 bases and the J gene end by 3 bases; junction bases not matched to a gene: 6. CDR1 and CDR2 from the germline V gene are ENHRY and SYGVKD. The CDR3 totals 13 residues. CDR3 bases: TGTGCCATGTCGACAGGGCAGACAGATACGCAGTATTTT. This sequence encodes CAMSTGQTDTQYF.

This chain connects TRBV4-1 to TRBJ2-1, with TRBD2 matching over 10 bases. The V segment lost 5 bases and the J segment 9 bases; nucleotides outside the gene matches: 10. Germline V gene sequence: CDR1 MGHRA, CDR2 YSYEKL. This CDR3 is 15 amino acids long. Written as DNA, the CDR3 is TGCGCCAGCAGCTGGCAGCTAGCGGGAGCCGGTGAGCAGTTCTTC. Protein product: CASSWQLAGAGEQFF.

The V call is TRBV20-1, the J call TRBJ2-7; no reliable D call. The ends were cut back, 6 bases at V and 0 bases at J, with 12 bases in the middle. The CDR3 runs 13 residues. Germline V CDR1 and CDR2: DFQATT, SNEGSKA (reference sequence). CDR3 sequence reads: CSANDRNSYEQYF. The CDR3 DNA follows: TGCAGTGCCAACGACCGCAACTCCTACGAGCAGTACTTC.

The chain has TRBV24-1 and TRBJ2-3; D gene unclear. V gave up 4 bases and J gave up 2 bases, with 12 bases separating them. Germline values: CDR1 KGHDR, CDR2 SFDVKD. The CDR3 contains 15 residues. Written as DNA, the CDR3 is TGTGCCACCAGTGAAGGACCTATAGACACAGATACGCAGTATTTT. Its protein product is CATSEGPIDTDTQYF.

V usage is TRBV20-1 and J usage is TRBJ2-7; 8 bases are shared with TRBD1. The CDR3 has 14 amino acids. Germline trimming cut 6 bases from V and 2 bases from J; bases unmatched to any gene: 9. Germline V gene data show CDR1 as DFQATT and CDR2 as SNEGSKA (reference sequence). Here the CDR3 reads CSASTGGVAYEQYF. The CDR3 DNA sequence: TGCAGTGCCTCAACAGGGGGAGTGGCCTACGAGCAGTACTTC.

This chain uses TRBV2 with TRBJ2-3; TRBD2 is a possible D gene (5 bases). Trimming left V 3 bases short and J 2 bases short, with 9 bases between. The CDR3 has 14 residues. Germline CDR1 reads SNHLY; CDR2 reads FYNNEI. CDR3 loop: CASSDGVNTDTQYF. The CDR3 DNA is TGTGCCAGCAGTGACGGGGTGAACACAGATACGCAGTATTTT.

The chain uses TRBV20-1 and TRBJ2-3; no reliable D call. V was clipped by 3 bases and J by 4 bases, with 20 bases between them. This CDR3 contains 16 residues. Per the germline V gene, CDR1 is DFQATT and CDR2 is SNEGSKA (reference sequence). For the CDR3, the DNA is TGCAGTGCTAGTTCGAACCCCCTCCCCCTCGCAGATACGCAGTATTTT. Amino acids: CSASSNPLPLADTQYF.

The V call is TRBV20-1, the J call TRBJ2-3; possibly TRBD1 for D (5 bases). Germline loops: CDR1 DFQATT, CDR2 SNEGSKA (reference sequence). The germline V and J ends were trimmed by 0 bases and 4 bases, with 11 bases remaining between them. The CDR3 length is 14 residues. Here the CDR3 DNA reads TGCAGTGCTAGAGATTCTACAGGATCAGATACGCAGTATTTT. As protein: CSARDSTGSDTQYF.

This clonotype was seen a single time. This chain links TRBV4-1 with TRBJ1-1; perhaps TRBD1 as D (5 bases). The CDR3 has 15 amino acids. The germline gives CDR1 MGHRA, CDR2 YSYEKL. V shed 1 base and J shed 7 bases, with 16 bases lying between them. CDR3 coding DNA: TGCGCCAGCAGCCAAGCCCCGTGGGGGACGATTGAAGCTTTCTTT. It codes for CASSQAPWGTIEAFF.